The rows below give T cell receptor beta chains drawn from one sample of a study of T cells in Graves' hyperthyroidism and ophthalmopathy. TCRdb itself ran the multiplex PCR reads through MiXCR, one entry per CDR3 protein. The sample lists some 250,000 distinct CDR3 sequences, more than 12% occurring once. What was sequenced was blood. The receptor set was obtained from a woman aged 40 to 55 with Graves' hyperthyroidism that later progressed to Graves' ophthalmopathy. Both conserved end residues are part of each CDR3. A D gene is named only where the DNA matches it firmly. Clone size is shown for a subset of rows, as once, few, many or a class of expanded clone.

size: -; length: 17; J: TRBJ2-5; V: TRBV7-3; D: TRBD2; CDR3: CASSLRLAGSPGETQYF; DNA: TGTGCCAGCAGCTTACGACTAGCGGGCTCCCCAGGGGAGACCCAGTACTTC
size: -; length: 15; J: TRBJ2-7; V: TRBV27; D: -; CDR3: CASSFTASFKYEQYF; DNA: TGTGCCAGCAGTTTTACGGCTAGCTTTAAATACGAGCAGTACTTC
size: many; length: 16; J: TRBJ2-1; V: TRBV28; D: -; CDR3: CASSLRGASRYNEQFF; DNA: TGTGCCAGCAGTTTACGCGGGGCTAGTAGATACAATGAGCAGTTCTTC
size: many; length: 13; J: TRBJ2-3; V: TRBV5-1; D: -; CDR3: CASSFPSTDTQYF; DNA: TGCGCCAGCAGCTTCCCTAGCACAGATACGCAGTATTTT
size: -; length: 15; J: TRBJ1-2; V: TRBV28; D: TRBD1; CDR3: CASSLSRQGAGGYTF; DNA: TGTGCCAGCAGTTTATCGCGACAGGGGGCAGGAGGCTACACCTTC
size: many; length: 13; J: TRBJ2-7; V: TRBV11-2; D: -; CDR3: CASSSPKEGEQYF; DNA: TGTGCCAGCAGCTCCCCCAAGGAGGGCGAGCAGTACTTC
size: many; length: 14; J: TRBJ2-3; V: TRBV2; D: -; CDR3: CASSGRGVPATQYF; DNA: TGTGCCAGCTCCGGAAGGGGGGTACCGGCTACGCAGTATTTT
size: many; length: 18; J: TRBJ2-4; V: TRBV11-2; D: -; CDR3: CASRPKIEGGIAKNIQYF; DNA: TGTGCCAGCAGACCCAAGATAGAAGGGGGAATAGCCAAAAACATTCAGTACTTC
size: many; length: 15; J: TRBJ2-7; V: TRBV3-1; D: -; CDR3: CASSQDLARSYEQYF; DNA: TGTGCCAGCAGCCAAGATCTCGCTCGCTCCTACGAGCAGTACTTC
size: many; length: 13; J: TRBJ2-7; V: TRBV28; D: TRBD1; CDR3: CASGFTGGYEQYF; DNA: TGTGCCAGCGGTTTTACAGGGGGGTACGAGCAGTACTTC
size: many; length: 17; J: TRBJ2-2; V: TRBV29-1; D: -; CDR3: CSVRMRSNRGNTGELFF; DNA: TGCAGCGTTCGCATGCGTTCAAACCGAGGGAACACCGGGGAGCTGTTTTTT
size: many; length: 14; J: TRBJ2-7; V: TRBV9; D: TRBD2; CDR3: CASSRGREGYEQYF; DNA: TGTGCCAGCAGCCGGGGGCGGGAGGGCTACGAGCAGTACTTC
size: many; length: 15; J: TRBJ2-5; V: TRBV12-3/TRBV12-4; D: -; CDR3: CASSPANKRRETQYF; DNA: TGTGCCAGCAGCCCCGCGAATAAGAGAAGGGAGACCCAGTACTTC
size: many; length: 17; J: TRBJ2-3; V: TRBV3-1; D: TRBD2; CDR3: CASSLRGAGGDTDTQYF; DNA: TGTGCCAGCAGCCTGCGAGGAGCGGGAGGGGATACGGATACGCAGTATTTT
size: many; length: 14; J: TRBJ2-7; V: TRBV27; D: -; CDR3: CASSFAGPSYEQYF; DNA: TGTGCCAGCAGTTTCGCGGGGCCCTCCTACGAGCAGTACTTC
size: many; length: 19; J: TRBJ2-6; V: TRBV4-1; D: TRBD2; CDR3: CASSPSMGLALSGANVLTF; DNA: TGCGCCAGCAGCCCAAGTATGGGACTAGCGCTCTCTGGGGCCAACGTCCTGACTTTC
size: few; length: 15; J: TRBJ2-5; V: TRBV5-6; D: -; CDR3: CASSLVWGTEETQYF; DNA: TGTGCCAGCAGCTTGGTATGGGGGACCGAAGAGACCCAGTACTTC
size: many; length: 18; J: TRBJ2-3; V: TRBV28; D: TRBD2; CDR3: CASSLSGLAGDSTDTQYF; DNA: TGTGCCAGCAGTTTATCGGGACTAGCGGGAGACTCCACAGATACGCAGTATTTT
size: once; length: 15; J: TRBJ2-3; V: TRBV18; D: -; CDR3: CASSLLASGSDTQYF; DNA: TGTGCCAGCTCACTTCTAGCGAGTGGCTCAGATACGCAGTATTTT
size: many; length: 17; J: TRBJ2-1; V: TRBV10-3; D: TRBD2; CDR3: CAISPILAGESYNEQFF; DNA: TGTGCCATCAGTCCGATACTAGCGGGAGAATCCTACAATGAGCAGTTCTTC
size: -; length: 13; J: TRBJ1-2; V: TRBV2; D: -; CDR3: CASREQPTYGYTF; DNA: TGTGCCAGCAGGGAACAGCCCACCTATGGCTACACCTTC
size: many; length: 13; J: TRBJ2-3; V: TRBV13; D: -; CDR3: CASRIAATDTQYF; DNA: TGTGCCAGCAGAATCGCAGCGACAGATACGCAGTATTTT
size: many; length: 14; J: TRBJ1-2; V: TRBV5-5; D: TRBD1; CDR3: CASSFWDRNDGYTF; DNA: TGTGCCAGCAGCTTCTGGGACAGGAACGATGGCTACACCTTC
size: -; length: 14; J: TRBJ1-2; V: TRBV6-1; D: -; CDR3: CASTQAGGNYGYTF; DNA: TGTGCCAGCACCCAAGCGGGGGGCAACTATGGCTACACCTTC
size: many; length: 13; J: TRBJ1-5; V: TRBV6-1; D: -; CDR3: CASSEQRDQPQHF; DNA: TGTGCCAGCAGTGAACAAAGGGATCAGCCCCAGCATTTT
size: many; length: 13; J: TRBJ2-7; V: TRBV2; D: -; CDR3: CASRLTGTYEQYF; DNA: TGTGCCAGCAGACTTACCGGGACCTACGAGCAGTACTTC
size: few; length: 14; J: TRBJ1-3; V: TRBV27; D: -; CDR3: CARNFDRSGNTIYF; DNA: TGTGCCAGGAATTTCGACCGATCTGGAAACACCATATATTTT
size: many; length: 17; J: TRBJ2-2; V: TRBV6-2/TRBV6-3; D: TRBD2; CDR3: CASSRGTSGIFTGELFF; DNA: TGTGCCAGCAGTCGGGGGACTAGCGGGATATTCACCGGGGAGCTGTTTTTT